The 14 T cell receptor beta chains below were found in one sample sequenced in a study of T cell clusters in autoimmune cytopenias. TRB was amplified by touch-down multiplex PCR, primer pools A and B combined. TCRdb re-analyzed the multiplex PCR reads; it lists each CDR3 protein once, without DNA. Its table records around 7,000 distinct CDR3 sequences. Tens of thousands of genome equivalents of blood DNA were amplified for TRB. These data also formed part of another study, on T cell repertoires in aging, cancer and after chemotherapy.

The sample taken for sequencing was peripheral blood. The receptors were gathered from a human donor in good health.

This rearrangement joins TRBV6-5 to TRBJ2-2; checking the TCRdb D call of TRBD2 is not possible without DNA. The CDR3 runs to 15 residues. Germline CDR1 reads MNHEY; CDR2 reads SVGAGI. CDR3 sequence: CASSYLAKATGELFF.

The chain carries TRBV30 and TRBJ1-6; TCRdb gives TRBD1 as the D gene, but with no DNA this cannot be confirmed. Germline V gene sequence: CDR1 GTSNPN, CDR2 SVGIG (reference sequence). The CDR3 runs 14 residues. CDR3 in amino acids: CAWSAQGVSSPLHF.

V is TRBV6-5 and J is TRBJ2-1; as DNA is missing, the TRBD2 call by TCRdb cannot be tested. This CDR3 comprises 14 residues. Germline values: CDR1 MNHEY, CDR2 SVGAGI. The CDR3 sequence: CASSYKGLGGEQFF.

The rearrangement links TRBV30 to TRBJ2-7; TCRdb's D call, TRBD1, is unchecked because there is no DNA. Germline values: CDR1 GTSNPN, CDR2 SVGIG (reference sequence). This CDR3 is 13 amino acids long. The CDR3 sequence: CAWSRGTMGEQYF.

The chain employs TRBV27 and TRBJ2-2; TCRdb's D call of TRBD1 is untestable without DNA. In germline, CDR1 is MNHEY, CDR2 SMNVEV (reference sequence). The CDR3 extends over 15 amino acids. CDR3: CASSVGQGGTGELFF.

J is TRBJ2-7 and V is TRBV5-6; TCRdb's D call of TRBD2 is untestable without DNA. The CDR3 runs 15 residues. The germline CDR1 and CDR2 sequences are SGHDT and YYEEEE. CDR3 amino acids: CASSGVGGPNYEQYF.

This clonotype shows up as medium-sized by frequency. The V and J genes are TRBV19 and TRBJ2-5; TCRdb selects TRBD2, and the lack of DNA leaves this call unchecked. Per the germline V gene, CDR1 is LNHDA and CDR2 is SQIVND (reference sequence). The CDR3 totals 18 residues. The CDR3: CASSIDRTGTSNQETQYF.

The chain recombines TRBV5-4 with TRBJ2-1; TCRdb's D call, TRBD1, is unchecked because there is no DNA. Germline values: CDR1 SGHNT, CDR2 YYREEE (reference sequence). CDR3 length equals 16 residues. CDR3 sequence reads: CASSRPGPNLYNEQFF.

Frequency places this clonotype as medium-sized. The chain employs TRBV6-5 and TRBJ2-3; TCRdb selects TRBD2, and the lack of DNA leaves this call unchecked. Germline V gene data show CDR1 as MNHEY and CDR2 as SVGAGI. The CDR3 loop spans 15 amino acids. CDR3: CASSRTSGRTDTQYF.

This clonotype shows up as medium-sized by frequency. V and J are TRBV19 and TRBJ2-2; without DNA, the TCRdb call of TRBD1 cannot be checked. There are 15 residues in the CDR3. Per the germline V gene, CDR1 is LNHDA and CDR2 is SQIVND (reference sequence). The CDR3 sequence: CASSTDRGNTGELFF.

The rearrangement links TRBV7-9 to TRBJ2-4. CDR1 is SEHNR and CDR2 is FQNEAQ in the germline V gene (reference sequence). The CDR3 runs 16 residues. CDR3 loop: CASSLGTAQAKNIQYF.

V usage is TRBV6-5 and J usage is TRBJ2-7. The V gene's germline CDR1 is MNHEY and CDR2 SVGAGI. The CDR3 spans 13 residues. The CDR3 region is CASSYSSRYEQYF.

V gene TRBV12-3 or TRBV12-4 combines with J gene TRBJ2-6. The CDR3 sequence is 15 residues long. CDR3: CASSLDGSGANVLTF.

The chain is built from TRBV5-1 and TRBJ1-6. The CDR3 contains 15 residues. Germline V gene data show CDR1 as SGHRS and CDR2 as YFSETQ. This CDR3 reads CASSLGPSGNSPLHF.